The rows below give T cell receptor beta chains drawn from one sample of a study of blood T cell repertoires in COVID-19. Profiling relied on immunoSEQ multiplex PCR, and the TCRdb table lists in-frame clones only, not all of them. The sample shows 150,000 to 200,000 clones, roughly 90% of them seen only once. The sequencing sample was made of peripheral blood. These receptors all stem from a man aged 25-45 years with COVID-19, enrolled during active disease. Both conserved end residues are part of each CDR3. The D gene is left open where the match is weak. Some rows have no size entry. The others give once, few or many, or a class for an expanded clone.

clone_size j_call d_call v_call cdr3_nt cdr3_aa
few TRBJ1-2 NA TRBV28 TGTGCCAGCAGTCTCCAGGGTCCTGGCTACACCTTC CASSLQGPGYTF
NA TRBJ1-1 NA TRBV21-1 TGTGCCAGCAGCATAAAAACCGAGGCAGAGCAGGGGAAGAGGACTGAAGCTTTCTTT CASSIKTEAEQGKRTEAFF
NA TRBJ2-5 TRBD2 TRBV7-9 TGTGCCAGCAGCTTAGAGGGACTCAGCGGGAGGGGGACCCAGTACTTC CASSLEGLSGRGTQYF
NA TRBJ1-1 TRBD1 TRBV5-1 TGCGCCAGCAGCCCGCGACAGGGGGCGAACACTGAAGCTTTCTTT CASSPRQGANTEAFF
NA TRBJ2-7 TRBD1 TRBV5-1 TGCGCCAGCAGCTTGTACCCGGGACAGGGGGCGGCCGAGCAGTACTTC CASSLYPGQGAAEQYF
NA TRBJ2-1 NA TRBV5-1 TGCGCCAGCAGCTTTCGCCTTTTCCAGCGGGCGGACAATGAGCAGTTCTTC CASSFRLFQRADNEQFF
NA TRBJ2-1 TRBD2 TRBV6-5 TGTGCCAGCAAAAACCTAGCGGGAGGATTGAATGAGCAGTTCTTC CASKNLAGGLNEQFF
NA TRBJ1-2 TRBD1 TRBV12-3/TRBV12-4 TGTGCCAGCAGTTTCCCGACAGGGTCTGGCTACACCTTC CASSFPTGSGYTF
NA TRBJ1-4 TRBD1 TRBV3-1/TRBV3-2 TGTGCCAGCAGCCAACGACAGGGGAATGAAAAACTGTTTTTT CASSQRQGNEKLFF
NA TRBJ1-6 NA TRBV15 TGTGCCACCAGCAGAGTCCACGGTCAGGGGAATTCACCCCTCCACTTT CATSRVHGQGNSPLHF
NA TRBJ2-1 NA TRBV5-5 TGTGCCAGCAGCCAAGAAGAAGGCAGGACATACAATGAGCAGTTCTTC CASSQEEGRTYNEQFF
NA TRBJ2-5 NA TRBV6-5 TGTGCCAGCAGCCCCGACAGGCCCGTCCGGGCCCAGTACTTC CASSPDRPVRAQYF
NA TRBJ1-5 TRBD1 TRBV2 TGTGCCAGCAGCCCAGGACAGGGGCGCAATCAGCCCCAGCATTTT CASSPGQGRNQPQHF
NA TRBJ1-2 NA TRBV6-5 TGTGCCAGCAGTTACTCCCCCATTAACTATGGCTACACCTTC CASSYSPINYGYTF
once TRBJ2-2 TRBD2 TRBV10-3 TGTGCCATCAAGCAGGGGGCCCACCGGACTAGCGGGATCACCGGGGAGCTGTTTTTT CAIKQGAHRTSGITGELFF
few TRBJ2-3 TRBD2 TRBV6-2/TRBV6-3 TGTGCCAGCAGTTACGGACTAGCCCGGGGAACAGATACGCAGTATTTT CASSYGLARGTDTQYF
NA TRBJ2-7 TRBD1 TRBV4-1 TGCGCCAGCAGCCAAGCAAGGGACAGAAGGTACGAGCAGTACTTC CASSQARDRRYEQYF
NA TRBJ1-1 NA TRBV7-9 TGTGCCAGCAGCTTAGGCGTCTCGAACACTGAAGCTTTCTTT CASSLGVSNTEAFF
once TRBJ1-2 NA TRBV30 TGTGCCGGACTTAAATACAGCTATGGCTACACCTTC CAGLKYSYGYTF
NA TRBJ2-7 NA TRBV15 TGTGCCACCAGCAGAGATCGAGGGTCCTACGAGCAGTACTTC CATSRDRGSYEQYF
NA TRBJ1-5 NA TRBV29-1 TGCAGCGCCGTTAGGGGAGGGGACCAGCATTTT CSAVRGGDQHF
NA TRBJ1-4 NA TRBV5-1 TGCGCCAGCAGCTTAGAAGGGGGATTTGAAAAACTGTTTTTT CASSLEGGFEKLFF
NA TRBJ2-5 NA TRBV4-2 TGTGCCAGCAGCCCGACTGGTTCTCGAGAGACCCAGTACTTC CASSPTGSRETQYF
once TRBJ1-3 NA TRBV4-1 TGCGCCAGCAGCCAAAGCCTATCCTCTGGAAACACCATATATTTT CASSQSLSSGNTIYF
NA TRBJ1-1 TRBD1 TRBV5-4 TGTGCCAGCAGCTTCCCGGGACAGGGTAGTGCTTTCTTT CASSFPGQGSAFF
NA TRBJ2-7 TRBD1 TRBV4-3 TGCGCCAGCAGCCAAGATTGGGCAGGGGGAACCTACGAGCAGTACTTC CASSQDWAGGTYEQYF
NA TRBJ1-5 NA TRBV6-4 TGTGCCAGCATCAGGGGCGCTCAGCCCCAGCATTTT CASIRGAQPQHF
NA TRBJ1-5 NA TRBV4-3 TGCGCCAGCAGCCAAGATTACAGCTATAGCAATCAGCCCCAGCATTTT CASSQDYSYSNQPQHF
NA TRBJ1-2 TRBD1 TRBV6-5 TGTGCCAGCTCGGACAGGGACTATGGCTACACCTTC CASSDRDYGYTF
NA TRBJ2-5 TRBD2 TRBV6-2/TRBV6-3 TGTGCCAGCAGTTCCATACTAGCGGGAGTCCAGACCCAGTACTTC CASSSILAGVQTQYF
NA TRBJ2-1 NA TRBV5-1 TGCGCCAGCAGCTTGGTGCCATCGAGCTCCTACAATGAGCAGTTCTTC CASSLVPSSSYNEQFF
NA TRBJ2-1 TRBD2 TRBV14 TGTGCCAGCAGCCAAGTTCGAGCGGGAAGATACTACAATGAGCAGTTCTTC CASSQVRAGRYYNEQFF
NA TRBJ1-1 TRBD1 TRBV24-1 TGTGCCACCAGTGATTCGACAGGGGGGAGGACTGAAGCTTTCTTT CATSDSTGGRTEAFF
NA TRBJ1-3 NA TRBV11-3 TGTGCCAGCAGCCGGGTCTCTGGAAACACCATATATTTT CASSRVSGNTIYF
NA TRBJ2-1 NA TRBV10-3 TGTGCCATCAGTGAGTTAGCAGATTACAATGAGCAGTTCTTC CAISELADYNEQFF
NA TRBJ2-7 TRBD1 TRBV6-6 TGTGCCAGCAGACCTGGACAGGGGAAGTACGAGCAGTACTTC CASRPGQGKYEQYF
once TRBJ2-3 NA TRBV14 TGTGCCAGCAGCCAAGAACCCTCCCTACTAAATACGCAGTATTTT CASSQEPSLLNTQYF
NA TRBJ1-2 TRBD1 TRBV7-9 TGTGCCAGCAGCTCTTACAGGGGGCCGGACTATGGCTACACCTTC CASSSYRGPDYGYTF
once TRBJ2-5 TRBD2 TRBV30 TGTGCCTGGAGTAATGAACTAGCGGGAGGCGAGACCCAGTACTTC CAWSNELAGGETQYF
NA TRBJ2-7 TRBD2 TRBV10-3 TGTGCCATCAGTGATGGGGGGGGGTGGCAGTACTTC CAISDGGGWQYF
once TRBJ1-5 NA TRBV21-1 TGTGCCAGCAGCAAACGACAGACCTATAGCAATCAGCCCCAGCATTTT CASSKRQTYSNQPQHF
NA TRBJ2-2 NA TRBV7-2 TGTGCCAGCAACCCCCGGACCGGGGAGCTGTTTTTT CASNPRTGELFF
NA TRBJ2-1 NA TRBV20-1 TGCAGTGTCGAGGGAAAGAATGAGCAGTTCTTC CSVEGKNEQFF
NA TRBJ2-1 TRBD2 TRBV11-2 TGTGCCAGCAGCCCAACTAGCGGGAGCAATGAGCAGTTCTTC CASSPTSGSNEQFF
once TRBJ2-1 NA TRBV3-1/TRBV3-2 TGTGCCAGCAGCCAAGTTGTCGTTAGCTCCTACAATGAGCAGTTCTTC CASSQVVVSSYNEQFF
NA TRBJ2-7 TRBD1 TRBV4-2 TGTGCCAGCAGCCAGCTGCTAGGACAGGCCTCCTACGAGCAGTACTTC CASSQLLGQASYEQYF
once TRBJ2-5 TRBD1 TRBV7-3 TGTGCCAGCAGCTTAAGGGGGACAGGGGGCGTAGAGACCCAGTACTTC CASSLRGTGGVETQYF
NA TRBJ2-1 TRBD2 TRBV30 TGTGCCTGGAGCCGGACTAGCGGGAGGGATGAGCAGTTCTTC CAWSRTSGRDEQFF
NA TRBJ2-7 NA TRBV27 TGTGCCAGCAGTCTAACAGGCCCCGACTACGAGCAGTACTTC CASSLTGPDYEQYF
NA TRBJ2-1 TRBD1 TRBV7-2 TGTGCCAGCAGCTCCCGGGACAGGGGAGGCAATGAGCAGTTCTTC CASSSRDRGGNEQFF
NA TRBJ1-1 TRBD1 TRBV19 TGTGCCAGTAGTATTGGACAGGTTCATGGCACTGAAGCTTTCTTT CASSIGQVHGTEAFF
NA TRBJ2-2 NA TRBV5-1 TGCGCCAGCAGCTCTAAACAGGGGAGGCCAACTTGGGAAGGGGAGCTGTTTTTT CASSSKQGRPTWEGELFF